The clone carrying this TCR beta chain was observed once. CDR1 and CDR2 from the germline V gene are SGHRS and YFSETQ. Trimming at V came to 5 bases and at J to 0 bases, leaving 1 base not matched to a gene. The CDR3 loop spans 16 amino acids. These data come from a study of T cells after posttransplantation cyclophosphamide. Method: immunoSEQ multiplex PCR; TCRdb's copy keeps in-frame clones and lacks some. The sample lists around 20,000 clones; roughly 83% were seen once. This TCR derives from a man aged 25 to 40 in good health and a related stem cell transplant donor. This chain connects TRBV5-1 to TRBJ2-1, with 14 bases aligning to TRBD2. Sequenced sample: memory CD4+ T cells sorted from blood. CDR3 in amino acids: CASRTSGGASYNEQFF. The CDR3 DNA sequence: TGCGCCAGCAGGACTAGCGGGGGGGCCTCCTACAATGAGCAGTTCTTC.